This TCR beta chain originates from a study of control samples from healthy donors and cancer patients. Clones were sequenced by immunoSEQ multiplex PCR, and TCRdb holds only the in-frame ones, with some missing. This table holds over 65,000 clones, approximately 94% found once. This clone was counted a single time. Germline CDR1 LNHDA, CDR2 SQIVND (reference sequence). This CDR3 is 15 amino acids long. V lost 6 bases to trimming and J lost 7 bases; unmatched junction nucleotides: 6. The chain combines TRBV19 with TRBJ2-1, with 13 bases identical to TRBD2. Sequenced material: blood. This receptor was identified in a woman aged 40 to 50 in good health. In nucleotides, the CDR3 is TGTGCCAGTAGAGGGGGGACTAGCGGGAAGAATGAGCAGTTCTTC. This translates into CASRGGTSGKNEQFF.